Listed below are T cell receptor beta chains from one sample, sequenced in a study of T cells in localized non-small cell lung cancer. Here immunoSEQ multiplex PCR was the method, and the copy in TCRdb shows in-frame clones only, minus some. The sample consists of 35,000 to 45,000 clones, approximately 86% of them appearing once. The sample was peripheral blood, taken before any cancer treatment. These receptors all stem from a woman aged 18-55 years with stage III lung adenocarcinoma. CDR3s leave out the opening cysteine and the closing phenylalanine or tryptophan. Each record gives: V gene, CDR3 protein.

V: TRBV19; CDR3: ASTPQGADSPLH
V: TRBV6-1; CDR3: ASSGAGALTEAF
V: TRBV7-2; CDR3: ASSLLSGGQQETQY
V: TRBV19; CDR3: ASSETTLGYSNQPQH
V: TRBV4-2; CDR3: ASSQGVDYGYT
V: TRBV5-1; CDR3: ASSLGSGGGNTIY
V: TRBV29-1; CDR3: SVESRVTQY
V: TRBV7-8; CDR3: ASSPTPNSPLH
V: TRBV6-1; CDR3: ASSGAGLGGNTIY
V: TRBV30; CDR3: AWSQVIGTDTQY
V: TRBV11-2; CDR3: ASSPTGAGGYT
V: TRBV2; CDR3: ASSPHDRPTNTGELF
V: TRBV6-1; CDR3: ASSVLAGWADTQY
V: TRBV6-5; CDR3: ASSSRSQGKTEAF
V: TRBV2; CDR3: ASRSGTGVETQY
V: TRBV7-9; CDR3: ASSFFAERGVSPLH
V: TRBV1; CDR3: TSSPGGGCGYT
V: TRBV7-9; CDR3: ASSDWRGKNNQPQH
V: TRBV7-2; CDR3: ASSSAGLGQFYGYT
V: TRBV19; CDR3: ASSVTLNTGELF
V: TRBV5-1; CDR3: ASSLSGTDSEQY
V: TRBV7-3; CDR3: ASSLRPGSSYEQY
V: TRBV2; CDR3: ASKGRVSYEQY
V: TRBV19; CDR3: ASSRRLAGEETQY
V: TRBV19; CDR3: ASSTPSRGGEQF
V: TRBV7-9; CDR3: ASSPPFDGANVLT
V: TRBV19; CDR3: ASSTQQAFSGTEAF
V: TRBV6-5; CDR3: AGSISGGRTDTQY
V: TRBV5-6; CDR3: ASSLVGGGELF
V: TRBV7-8; CDR3: ASSLGRWRDTDTQY
V: TRBV6-6; CDR3: ASIPDSEGEQF
V: TRBV5-1; CDR3: ASSLFQSDTDNEQF
V: TRBV15; CDR3: ATSRGYWDTTSGANVLT
V: TRBV6-4; CDR3: ASSDLAGGTDTQY
V: TRBV11-2; CDR3: ASSLGDGLAGAKETQY
V: TRBV9; CDR3: ASRGAGANVLT
V: TRBV2; CDR3: ASSAYRDSNYGYT
V: TRBV29-1; CDR3: SVEEVGVDTQY
V: TRBV7-3; CDR3: ASSALSGANVLT
V: TRBV5-6; CDR3: ASSFWTSGGSQGETQY
V: TRBV9; CDR3: ASSPGVNTEAF
V: TRBV4-1; CDR3: ASSQLSGQAYNEQF
V: TRBV5-4; CDR3: ASSLDQGSLNYGYT
V: TRBV6-6; CDR3: ASGSQGGAYNEQF
V: TRBV27; CDR3: ASSLLGDEQF
V: TRBV7-8; CDR3: ASSLGPEETQY
V: TRBV7-9; CDR3: ASSFGGTGREQY
V: TRBV5-6; CDR3: ASSSISWTGANQETQY
V: TRBV13; CDR3: ASSLDREAF
V: TRBV5-1; CDR3: ASSLIVGVSTDTQY
V: TRBV27; CDR3: ASSLSSGVYEQY
V: TRBV29-1; CDR3: SVELDSYEQY
V: TRBV29-1; CDR3: SVGQGVYGYT
V: TRBV6-6; CDR3: ASSGGTGDGNTIY
V: TRBV2; CDR3: ASSWDAAKISGNTIY
V: TRBV7-8; CDR3: ASSFGQGANQPQH
V: TRBV6-1; CDR3: ASSEHGPSPGSPLH
V: TRBV5-1; CDR3: ASSPEDRTNEKLF